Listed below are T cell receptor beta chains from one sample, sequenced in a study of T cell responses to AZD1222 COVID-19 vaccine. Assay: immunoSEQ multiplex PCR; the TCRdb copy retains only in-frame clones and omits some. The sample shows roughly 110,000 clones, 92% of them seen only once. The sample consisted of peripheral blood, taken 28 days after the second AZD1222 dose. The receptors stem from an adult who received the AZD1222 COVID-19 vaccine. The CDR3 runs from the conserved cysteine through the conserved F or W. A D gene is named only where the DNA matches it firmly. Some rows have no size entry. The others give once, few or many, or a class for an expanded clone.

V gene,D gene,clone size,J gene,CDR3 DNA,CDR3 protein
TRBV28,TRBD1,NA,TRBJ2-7,TGTGCCAGCACCCTTCAGGGGGCTCCCTACGAGCAGTACTTC,CASTLQGAPYEQYF
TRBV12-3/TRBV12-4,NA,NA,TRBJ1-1,TGTGCCAGCAGCCGGGCAGGGAACACTGAAGCTTTCTTT,CASSRAGNTEAFF
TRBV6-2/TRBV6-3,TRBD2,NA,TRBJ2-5,TGTGCCAGCAGTGGACTAGTAGGGGAGACCCAGTACTTC,CASSGLVGETQYF
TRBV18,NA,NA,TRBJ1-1,TGTGCCAGCTCGCGACAGGAGAACACTGAAGCTTTCTTT,CASSRQENTEAFF
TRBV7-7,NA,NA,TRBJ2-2,TGTGCCAGCAGCTTACAGGGCGGGGAGCTGTTTTTT,CASSLQGGELFF
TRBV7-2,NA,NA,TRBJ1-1,TGTGCCAGCAGCTTAGTCGGGTCGTCGGGGCGAACTGAAGCTTTCTTT,CASSLVGSSGRTEAFF
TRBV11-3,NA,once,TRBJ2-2,TGTGCCAGCAGCTTAGACAGGACTTTCACCGGGGAGCTGTTTTTT,CASSLDRTFTGELFF
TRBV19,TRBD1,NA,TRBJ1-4,TGTGCCAGCAAGGGACAGCCAGGTGCAACTAATGAAAAACTGTTTTTT,CASKGQPGATNEKLFF
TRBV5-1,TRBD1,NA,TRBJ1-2,TGCGCCAGCAGCTTAAACTACGTCGGACAGGGGGATAACTATGGCTACACCTTC,CASSLNYVGQGDNYGYTF
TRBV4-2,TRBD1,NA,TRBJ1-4,TGTGCCAGCAGCCATTGTTCCCTCACGGGACAGGGGTATGAAAAACTGTTTTTT,CASSHCSLTGQGYEKLFF
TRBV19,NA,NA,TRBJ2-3,TGTGCCAGTACCACCAGGAGAAGCACAGATACGCAGTATTTT,CASTTRRSTDTQYF